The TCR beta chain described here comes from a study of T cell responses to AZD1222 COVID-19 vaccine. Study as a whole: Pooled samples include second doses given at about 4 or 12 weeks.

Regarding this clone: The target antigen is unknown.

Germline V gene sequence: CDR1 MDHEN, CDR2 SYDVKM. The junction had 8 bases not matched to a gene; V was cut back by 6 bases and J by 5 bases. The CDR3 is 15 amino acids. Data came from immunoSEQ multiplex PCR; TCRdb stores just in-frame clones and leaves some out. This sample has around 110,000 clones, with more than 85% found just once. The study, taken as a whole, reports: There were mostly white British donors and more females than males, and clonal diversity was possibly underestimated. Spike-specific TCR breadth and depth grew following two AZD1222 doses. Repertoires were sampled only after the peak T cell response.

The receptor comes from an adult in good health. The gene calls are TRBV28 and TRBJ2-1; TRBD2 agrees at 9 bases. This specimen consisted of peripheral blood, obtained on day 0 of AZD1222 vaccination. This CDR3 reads CASSLTSGPHNEQFF. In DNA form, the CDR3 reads TGTGCCAGCAGCTTGACTAGCGGACCCCACAATGAGCAGTTCTTC.